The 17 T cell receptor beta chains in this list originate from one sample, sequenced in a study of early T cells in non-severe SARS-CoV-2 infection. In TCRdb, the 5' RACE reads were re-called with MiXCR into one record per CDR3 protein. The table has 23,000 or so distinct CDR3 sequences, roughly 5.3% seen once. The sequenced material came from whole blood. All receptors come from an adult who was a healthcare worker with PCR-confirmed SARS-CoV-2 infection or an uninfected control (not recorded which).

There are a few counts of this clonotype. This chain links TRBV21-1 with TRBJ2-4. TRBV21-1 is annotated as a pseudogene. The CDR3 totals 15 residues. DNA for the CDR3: TGTGCCAGCAGCAAAGGGCTCGCCATTAAAAACATTCAGTACTTC. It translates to CASSKGLAIKNIQYF.

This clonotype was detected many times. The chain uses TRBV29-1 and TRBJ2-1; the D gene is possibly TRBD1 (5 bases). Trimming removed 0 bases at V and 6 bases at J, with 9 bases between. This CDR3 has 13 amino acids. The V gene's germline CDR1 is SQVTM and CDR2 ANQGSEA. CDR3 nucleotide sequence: TGCAGCGTTGAAGAAGGGGTGGGCAATGAGCAGTTCTTC. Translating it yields CSVEEGVGNEQFF.

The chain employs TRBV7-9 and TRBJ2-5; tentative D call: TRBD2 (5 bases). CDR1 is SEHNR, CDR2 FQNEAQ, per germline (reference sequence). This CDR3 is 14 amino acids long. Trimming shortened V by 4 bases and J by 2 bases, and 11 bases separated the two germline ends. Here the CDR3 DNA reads TGTGCCAGCAGCTCACGTCGGGAACAAGAGACCCAGTACTTC. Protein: CASSSRREQETQYF.

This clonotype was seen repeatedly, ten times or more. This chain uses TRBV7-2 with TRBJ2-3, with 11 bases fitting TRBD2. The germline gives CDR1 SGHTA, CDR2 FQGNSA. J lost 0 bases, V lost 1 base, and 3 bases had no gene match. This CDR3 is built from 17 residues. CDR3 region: CASSLVLAGGSTDTQYF. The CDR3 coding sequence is TGTGCCAGCAGCTTAGTGCTAGCGGGAGGTAGCACAGATACGCAGTATTTT.

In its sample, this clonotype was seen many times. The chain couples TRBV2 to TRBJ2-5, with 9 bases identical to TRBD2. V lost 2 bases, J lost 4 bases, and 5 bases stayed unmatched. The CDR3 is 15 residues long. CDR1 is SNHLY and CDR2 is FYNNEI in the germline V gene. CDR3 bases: TGTGCCAGCAGTGAACCGCTAGCGGGATTAGAGACCCAGTACTTC. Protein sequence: CASSEPLAGLETQYF.

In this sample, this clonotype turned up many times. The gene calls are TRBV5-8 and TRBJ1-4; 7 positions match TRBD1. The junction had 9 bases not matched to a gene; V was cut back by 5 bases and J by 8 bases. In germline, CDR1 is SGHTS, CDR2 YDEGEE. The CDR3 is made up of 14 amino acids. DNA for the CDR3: TGTGCCAGCAGTCACGACAGGGAAGGGGAAAAACTGTTTTTT. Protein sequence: CASSHDREGEKLFF.

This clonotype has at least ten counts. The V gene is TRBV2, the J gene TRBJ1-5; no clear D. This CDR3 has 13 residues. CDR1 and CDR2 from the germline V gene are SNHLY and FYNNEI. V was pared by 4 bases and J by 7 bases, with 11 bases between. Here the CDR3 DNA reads TGTGCCAGCAGTGGGGGAGCGAGGCAGCCCCAGCATTTT. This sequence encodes CASSGGARQPQHF.

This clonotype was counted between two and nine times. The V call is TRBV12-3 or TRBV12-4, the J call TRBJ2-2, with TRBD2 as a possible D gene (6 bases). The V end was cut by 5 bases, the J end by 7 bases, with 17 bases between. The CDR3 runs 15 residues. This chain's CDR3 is CASSPRTPGDGELFF. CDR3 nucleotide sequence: TGTGCCAGCAGTCCCAGGACCCCGGGGGACGGGGAGCTGTTTTTT.

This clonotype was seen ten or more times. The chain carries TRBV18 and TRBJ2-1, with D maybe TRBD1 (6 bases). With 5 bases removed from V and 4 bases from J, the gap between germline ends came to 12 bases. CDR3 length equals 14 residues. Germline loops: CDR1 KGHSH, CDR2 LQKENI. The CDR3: CASSAMDSYNEQFF. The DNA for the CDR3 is TGTGCCAGCTCAGCGATGGACAGTTACAATGAGCAGTTCTTC.

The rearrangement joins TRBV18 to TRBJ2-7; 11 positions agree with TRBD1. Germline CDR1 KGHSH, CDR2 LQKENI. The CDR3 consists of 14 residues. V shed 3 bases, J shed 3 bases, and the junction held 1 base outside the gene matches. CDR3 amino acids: CASSPGQGVYEQYV. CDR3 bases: TGTGCCAGCTCACCGGGACAGGGGGTCTACGAGCAGTACGTC.

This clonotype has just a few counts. CDR3 sequence (DNA): TGTGCCAGCAGTGACAAGAGACAGGGGGAAACCGGGGAGCTGTTTTTT. Translation gives CASSDKRQGETGELFF. The chain has TRBV6-4 and TRBJ2-2; the match to TRBD1 covers 9 bases. Trimming at V came to 2 bases and at J to 5 bases, leaving 6 bases not matched to a gene. The CDR3 is 16 amino acids. Germline V gives CDR1 MRHNA, CDR2 SNTAGT.

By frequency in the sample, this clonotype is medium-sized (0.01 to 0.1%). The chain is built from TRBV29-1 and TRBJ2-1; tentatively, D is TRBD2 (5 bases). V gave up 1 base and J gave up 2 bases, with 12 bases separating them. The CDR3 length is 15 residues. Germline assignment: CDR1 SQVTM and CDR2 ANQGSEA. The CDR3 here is CSVEVSVGAYNEQFF. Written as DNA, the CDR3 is TGCAGCGTTGAAGTTAGCGTTGGTGCCTACAATGAGCAGTTCTTC.

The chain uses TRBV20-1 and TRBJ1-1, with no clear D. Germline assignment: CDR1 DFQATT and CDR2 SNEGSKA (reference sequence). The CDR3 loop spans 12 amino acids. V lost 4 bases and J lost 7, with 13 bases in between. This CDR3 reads CSATPTAGEAFF. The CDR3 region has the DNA TGCAGTGCTACGCCTACAGCGGGTGAAGCTTTCTTT.

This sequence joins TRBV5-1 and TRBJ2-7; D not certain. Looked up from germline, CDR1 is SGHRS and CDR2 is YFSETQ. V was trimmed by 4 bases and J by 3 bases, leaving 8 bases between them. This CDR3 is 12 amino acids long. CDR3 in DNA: TGCGCCAGCAGCCCCCCTAGCTACGAGCAGTACTTC. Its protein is CASSPPSYEQYF.

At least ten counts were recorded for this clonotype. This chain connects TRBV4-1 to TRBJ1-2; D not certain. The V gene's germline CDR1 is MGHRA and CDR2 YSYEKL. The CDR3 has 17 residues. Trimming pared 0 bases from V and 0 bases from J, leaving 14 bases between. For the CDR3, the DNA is TGCGCCAGCAGCCAAGATCGGAGCAGGACCTCTAACTATGGCTACACCTTC. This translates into CASSQDRSRTSNYGYTF.

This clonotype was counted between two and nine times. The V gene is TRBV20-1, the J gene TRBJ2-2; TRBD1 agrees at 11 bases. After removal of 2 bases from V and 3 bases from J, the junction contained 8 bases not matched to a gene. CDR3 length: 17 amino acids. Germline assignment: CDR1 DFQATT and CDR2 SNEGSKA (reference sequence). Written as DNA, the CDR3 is TGCAGTGCTAGACTCTTCGGACAGGGGGCTTACACCGGGGAGCTGTTTTTT. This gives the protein CSARLFGQGAYTGELFF.

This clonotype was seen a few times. CDR3 region: CASSSRGGNEGTDTQYF. CDR3 nucleotide sequence: TGTGCCAGCAGCTCCCGGGGAGGCAACGAGGGCACAGATACGCAGTATTTT. The V call is TRBV7-3, the J call TRBJ2-3, with D maybe TRBD2 (6 bases). V was cut by 4 bases and J by 1 base, with 18 bases left in between. Germline CDR1 and CDR2: SGHTA and FQGTGA. CDR3 length: 17 residues.